What follows are 21 T cell receptor beta chains derived from one specimen sequenced in a study of T cells in Graves' hyperthyroidism and ophthalmopathy. Amplification of TCR beta CDR3 regions used RNA as the template. TCR CDR3 underwent first-round RT-PCR with the HTBI primer set. Each CDR3 protein is one row after TCRdb ran MiXCR on the multiplex PCR reads. This sample has more than 600,000 distinct CDR3 sequences; around 17% occur once, and the top ten carry approximately 8.4%. Specimen: blood. These receptors were collected from a man younger than 35 with Graves' hyperthyroidism.

The chain employs TRBV15 and TRBJ2-1, with D perhaps assigned TRBD1 or TRBD2 (6 bases each). Germline CDR1 is LNHNV and CDR2 is YYDKDF (reference sequence). This CDR3 is 14 amino acids long. Trimming took off 6 bases at V and 3 bases at J, with 12 bases between the two ends. The CDR3 DNA reads as TGTGCCACCAGAGGGGGAGGAAACTACAATGAGCAGTTCTTC. Amino acids: CATRGGGNYNEQFF.

Many counts were recorded for this clonotype. The rearrangement joins TRBV12-3 or TRBV12-4 to TRBJ2-1; TRBD1 is a possible D gene (5 bases). The CDR3 consists of 13 residues. Trimming took off 2 bases at V and 5 bases at J, with 7 bases between the two ends. CDR3 residues: CASSLWGDNEQFF. CDR3 coding DNA: TGTGCCAGCAGTTTATGGGGCGACAATGAGCAGTTCTTC.

A few counts support this clonotype. This sequence joins TRBV7-8 and TRBJ2-6, with 7 nucleotides matching TRBD2. The CDR3 is made up of 16 amino acids. V was pared by 0 bases and J by 2 bases, with 1 base of the junction left unmatched. The germline V gene has CDR1 SGHVS and CDR2 FQNEAQ. The CDR3 loop reads CASSLAGGTGANVLTF. The CDR3 DNA follows: TGTGCCAGCAGCTTAGCCGGGGGGACTGGGGCCAACGTCCTGACTTTC.

This clonotype has only a few counts. This chain links TRBV19 with TRBJ2-3, with TRBD2 matching 11 bases. Trimming took 4 bases from V and 8 from J; bases not matched to a gene: 17. The CDR3 sequence is 18 residues long. The V gene's germline CDR1 is LNHDA and CDR2 SQIVND (reference sequence). The CDR3 nucleotides read TGTGCCAGTAGTACTCGACTAGCGGGAATGAGTACGCCTGGTACGCAGTATTTT. Encoded protein: CASSTRLAGMSTPGTQYF.

The table lists this clonotype with many counts. V gene TRBV7-2 combines with J gene TRBJ2-5; 8 nucleotides align to TRBD2. Trimming took 5 bases from V and 4 from J; bases not matched to a gene: 12. This CDR3 contains 16 residues. Germline assignment: CDR1 SGHTA and CDR2 FQGNSA. As DNA, the CDR3 is TGTGCCAGCAGCCGAAGCTCGAGCGGGAGTCGAGAGACCCAGTACTTC. Its translation: CASSRSSSGSRETQYF.

This chain connects TRBV12-5 to TRBJ1-2; no reliable D call. This CDR3 spans 12 amino acids. V was cut by 1 base and J by 6 bases, with 6 bases left in between. Germline assignment: CDR1 LGHNT and CDR2 FRNRAP. DNA for the CDR3: TGTGCTAGTGGTTTGGACAATAATGGCTACACCTTC. Translation: CASGLDNNGYTF.

V gene TRBV3-1 combines with J gene TRBJ2-7; perhaps TRBD1 as D (5 bases). Between the trimmed V and J ends, which lost 2 bases and 6 bases, there was a span of 11 bases. Per germline, CDR1 LGHDT and CDR2 YNNKEL (reference sequence). The CDR3 covers 13 residues. CDR3 sequence (DNA): TGTGCCAGCAGCCAATTCCAGGGTAGCGAGCAGTACTTC. It yields the protein CASSQFQGSEQYF.

This clonotype has a count of ten or more. The chain has TRBV2 and TRBJ2-3; TRBD2 aligns across 8 bases. CDR1 is SNHLY and CDR2 is FYNNEI in the germline V gene. CDR3 size: 13 residues. V dropped 3 bases and J dropped 5; count of bases not matched to a gene: 1. The CDR3 nucleotides are TGTGCCAGCAGTGACCTAGCGGGAGATACGCAGTATTTT. The encoded protein is CASSDLAGDTQYF.

This clonotype was seen repeatedly, ten times or more. The rearrangement links TRBV28 to TRBJ1-4; 7 nucleotides match TRBD1. Trimming cost V 5 bases and J 5 bases; bases outside gene matches: 5. Germline assignment: CDR1 MDHEN and CDR2 SYDVKM. The CDR3 spans 14 residues. The CDR3 spells CASSGGQINEKLFF. The CDR3 DNA sequence: TGTGCCAGCAGTGGGGGACAGATAAATGAAAAACTGTTTTTT.

The sample holds many counts of this clonotype. The chain carries TRBV20-1 and TRBJ1-2; D is perhaps TRBD1 (6 bases). Trimming shortened V by 1 base and J by 8 bases, and 20 bases separated the two germline ends. The CDR3 extends over 15 amino acids. Germline V gene sequence: CDR1 DFQATT, CDR2 SNEGSKA (reference sequence). The CDR3 region has the DNA TGCAGTGCTAGAGGCGACCTTTACAGGGTGGAGGGCTACACCTTC. Translated: CSARGDLYRVEGYTF.

This clonotype has only a few counts. The chain has TRBV27 and TRBJ2-3; 9 bases fit TRBD2. CDR3 size: 12 residues. The germline V gene encodes CDR1 MNHEY and CDR2 SMNVEV (reference sequence). The J segment lost 11 bases and the V segment lost 5 bases, leaving 5 bases of the junction unmatched. The CDR3 loop reads CASSILAGRQYF. CDR3 coding DNA: TGTGCCAGCAGTATACTAGCGGGTAGGCAGTATTTT.

Notes on this clonotype: A read error may produce the germline difference seen at one junction end. J is TRBJ1-1 and V is TRBV2; tentative D call: TRBD1 (5 bases). The germline V gene has CDR1 SNHLY and CDR2 FYNNEI. The length of the CDR3 is 11 residues. The CDR3 protein is CASRGTVEALF. As DNA, the CDR3 is TGTGCCAGCAGAGGGACCGTCGAAGCTCTCTTT. The variable domain in full, completed from reference TRBV2 and TRBJ1-1, reads EPEVTQTPSHQVTQMGQEVILRCVPISNHLYFYWYRQILGQKVEFLVSFYNNEISEKSEIFDDQFSVERPDGSNFTLKIRSTKLEDSAMYFCASRGTVEALFGQGTRLTVV.

This clonotype came up many times. The chain combines TRBV20-1 with TRBJ2-3; tentatively, D is TRBD2 (5 bases). Trimming took off 6 bases at V and 2 bases at J, with 9 bases between the two ends. This CDR3 comprises 12 residues. Germline V gene lookup returns CDR1 DFQATT and CDR2 SNEGSKA (reference sequence). The DNA for the CDR3 is TGCAGTGCCCCGCGGGCCACAGATACGCAGTATTTT. Its translation: CSAPRATDTQYF.

This clonotype was detected only a few times. The chain has TRBV11-1 and TRBJ2-7, with D unclear. The CDR3 is 15 residues long. The ends were cut back, 1 base at V and 1 base at J, with 11 bases in the middle. CDR1 is SGHAT and CDR2 is FQDESV in the germline V gene (reference sequence). The CDR3 spells CASSLEYAESYEQYF. CDR3 DNA sequence: TGTGCCAGCAGCTTAGAATACGCAGAGTCCTACGAGCAGTACTTC.

This clonotype was detected ten times or more. In DNA form, the CDR3 reads TGTGCCAGCAGTTCAGGAAGGTCGGGCGGGAGGGCCACCTGGGAGACCCAGTACTTC. This encodes CASSSGRSGGRATWETQYF. J is TRBJ2-5 and V is TRBV12-3 or TRBV12-4; 9 nucleotides match TRBD2. The length of the CDR3 is 19 residues. Germline trimming cut 4 bases from V and 5 bases from J; bases unmatched to any gene: 20.

V gene TRBV2 combines with J gene TRBJ2-2; D not resolved. Germline V lookup: CDR1 SNHLY, CDR2 FYNNEI. Trimming took 0 bases from V and 1 from J, leaving 3 bases between them. The CDR3 is 14 residues long. The CDR3 here is CASSEAWNTGELFF. The CDR3, as DNA: TGTGCCAGCAGTGAAGCTTGGAACACCGGGGAGCTGTTTTTT.

This clonotype was counted at least ten times. The chain combines TRBV2 with TRBJ1-1; D is unresolved. The CDR3 runs to 15 residues. V lost 5 bases to trimming and J lost 0 bases, with 13 bases between them. Germline CDR1 SNHLY, CDR2 FYNNEI. This CDR3 reads CASSRGDVLNTEAFF. CDR3 coding DNA: TGTGCCAGCAGTAGAGGCGACGTCCTGAACACTGAAGCTTTCTTT.

In its sample, this clonotype was seen many times. The gene calls are TRBV20-1 and TRBJ2-3, with 8 bases fitting TRBD2. Germline lookup yields CDR1 DFQATT and CDR2 SNEGSKA (reference sequence). This CDR3 is 14 amino acids long. Germline trimming cut 6 bases from V and 7 bases from J; bases unmatched to any gene: 12. The CDR3 region has the DNA TGCAGTGCCAGTCGGAGCGGGAGTAGCAATACGCAGTATTTT. Its translation: CSASRSGSSNTQYF.

This chain uses TRBV5-1 with TRBJ2-1, with D perhaps matching TRBD1 or TRBD2 (6 bases each). V was shortened by 2 bases and J by 5 bases, with 11 bases between the two germline ends. Germline CDR1 is SGHRS and CDR2 is YFSETQ. CDR3 length: 14 residues. CDR3 coding DNA: TGCGCCAGCAGCTTAAGGGGGGACCACAATGAGCAGTTCTTC. This sequence encodes CASSLRGDHNEQFF.

The chain combines TRBV3-1 with TRBJ2-3; possible D gene TRBD1, 7 bases. The CDR3 runs 15 residues. The germline CDR1 and CDR2 sequences are LGHDT and YNNKEL (reference sequence). V was clipped by 4 bases and J by 4 bases, with 15 bases between them. The CDR3 coding sequence is TGTGCCAGCAGCCGGCGACAGGGAGGAGCAGATACGCAGTATTTT. This gives the protein CASSRRQGGADTQYF.

This clonotype was seen a handful of times. The chain carries TRBV19 and TRBJ2-7; perhaps TRBD1 as D (5 bases). The CDR3 has 9 residues. Germline lookup yields CDR1 LNHDA and CDR2 SQIVND (reference sequence). The ends were cut back, 9 bases at V and 8 bases at J, with 8 bases in the middle. This CDR3 reads CARDRKQYF. CDR3 DNA sequence: TGTGCCAGAGACAGAAAGCAGTACTTC.